The sequence of this T cell receptor beta chain was determined in a study of Graves' ophthalmopathy and Graves' hyperthyroidism. Looking at the study overall: Samples of peripheral blood were obtained at initial diagnosis, prior to treatment of any kind.

This CDR3 is 13 amino acids long. Trimming removed 0 bases from V and 6 bases from J, with 9 bases in between. Germline-derived CDR1 and CDR2 are SGHRS and YFSETQ. This clonotype occurred many times. Diagnosis was based on clinical symptoms, serum thyroxine, TRAb, thyroid ultrasound and orbital computed tomography. The PBMCs had their origin in roughly 10 ml of fresh peripheral blood. RNA transcripts yielded amplified TCR beta CDR3 regions. HTBI-primed RT-PCR formed the first round, and a multiplex PCR formed the second. One entry per CDR3 protein, called by TCRdb with MiXCR from the multiplex PCR reads. Counted here are about 640,000 distinct CDR3 sequences, 35% to 50% occurring once; the ten biggest clones make up more than 3%.

Sequencing input: peripheral blood. This clonotype originated in an adult man with Graves' ophthalmopathy. This rearrangement joins TRBV5-1 to TRBJ1-1, with D possibly TRBD1 on 5 matching bases. The DNA for the CDR3 is TGCGCCAGCAGCTTGGAGGGGTCGGCTGAAGCTTTCTTT. Translation gives CASSLEGSAEAFF.